Detailed here is one TCR beta chain. The data derive from a study of blood T cell repertoires in COVID-19. Sequenced by immunoSEQ multiplex PCR; TCRdb stores in-frame clones only, minus some. The repertoire has roughly 300,000 clones, about four fifths of them found once; the top ten carry 7.5% to 10%. The receptor was isolated from a woman aged 45-65 years who had recovered from COVID-19. Sequencing was done on a sample of peripheral blood.

The CDR3 loop is CAISGTSGGAYEQYF. The CDR3 DNA sequence: TGTGCCATCAGTGGTACTAGCGGGGGGGCCTACGAGCAGTACTTC. V and J are TRBV10-3 and TRBJ2-7, with 13 bases that match TRBD2. Germline V gene lookup returns CDR1 ENHRY and CDR2 SYGVKD. The CDR3 extends over 15 amino acids. V dropped 4 bases and J dropped 2; count of bases not matched to a gene: 2.